Presented here are 14 T cell receptor beta chains from one specimen sequenced in a study of T cells in Graves' hyperthyroidism and ophthalmopathy. RNA transcripts served as the template for amplifying TCR beta CDR3 regions. First-round RT-PCR of the TCR CDR3 relied on the HTBI primer set. TCRdb reprocessed the multiplex PCR reads via MiXCR and lists one record per CDR3 protein. The sample holds about 340,000 distinct CDR3 sequences; around 23% are singletons and the top ten take 50%. The specimen sequenced was blood. These receptors all come from a woman aged 45 to 65 with Graves' hyperthyroidism.

This clonotype appeared many times. The J gene is TRBJ1-1, the V gene TRBV20-1, with a tentative D call TRBD1 (6 bases). Between the trimmed V and J ends, which lost 0 bases and 4 bases, there was a span of 9 bases. The CDR3 spans 13 residues. The germline CDR1 and CDR2 sequences are DFQATT and SNEGSKA (reference sequence). CDR3: CSARDRGITEAFF. The CDR3 DNA reads as TGCAGTGCTAGAGATAGGGGGATCACTGAAGCTTTCTTT.

This clonotype has ten or more counts. CDR3 DNA sequence: TGTGCCAGCAGCTTAGCCCAGGGGGCAGATACGCAGTATTTT. Amino acid sequence: CASSLAQGADTQYF. The chain uses TRBV7-9 and TRBJ2-3, with 7 positions matching TRBD1. The CDR3 has 14 amino acids. V lost 0 bases and J lost 4; bases outside the gene matches: 1. Germline lookup yields CDR1 SEHNR and CDR2 FQNEAQ (reference sequence).

The chain combines TRBV30 with TRBJ1-5, with D uncertain. V lost 1 base, J lost 6 bases, and 7 bases lay in between. The germline CDR1 and CDR2 sequences are GTSNPN and SVGIG (reference sequence). The CDR3 totals 12 residues. The CDR3 DNA is TGTGCCTGGAGTGACGGGAGTCAGCCCCAGCATTTT. This translates into CAWSDGSQPQHF.

This clonotype was detected a few times. The V gene is TRBV6-1, the J gene TRBJ2-4; D is perhaps TRBD2 (7 bases). CDR3 length: 11 amino acids. The V end lost 7 bases, the J end lost 15 bases, and 16 bases lay between the germline ends. Germline assignment: CDR1 MNHNS and CDR2 SASEGT. The CDR3 DNA reads TGTGCCAGCACCATGGGAGGGGGTGGGTACTTC. It specifies CASTMGGGGYF.

The sample holds a few counts of this clonotype. This chain links TRBV28 with TRBJ2-5, with D tentatively TRBD2 (6 bases). CDR1 and CDR2 (germline): MDHEN, SYDVKM. V lost 7 bases to trimming and J lost 4 bases, with 10 bases between them. This CDR3 comprises 12 residues. CDR3 in amino acids: CASMGGRETQYF. DNA for the CDR3: TGTGCCAGCATGGGGGGACGAGAGACCCAGTACTTC.

This clonotype was picked up many times. The rearrangement joins TRBV27 to TRBJ2-1; unclear D gene. The germline V and J ends were trimmed by 3 bases and 5 bases, with 8 bases remaining between them. The CDR3 has 13 amino acids. Germline CDR1 and CDR2: MNHEY and SMNVEV (reference sequence). CDR3 in amino acids: CASSFWKHNEQFF. The CDR3 bases are TGTGCCAGCAGTTTTTGGAAGCACAATGAGCAGTTCTTC.

This clonotype was counted only a few times. This rearrangement joins TRBV30 to TRBJ2-1; 12 bases fit TRBD2. Germline lookup yields CDR1 GTSNPN and CDR2 SVGIG (reference sequence). The CDR3 has 15 amino acids. J was trimmed by 10 bases and V by 2 bases; bases with no gene match: 9. The CDR3 region is CAWSTRGLAGREQFF. The CDR3 nucleotides read TGTGCCTGGAGTACGAGGGGACTAGCGGGTCGGGAGCAGTTCTTC. The complete variable domain, with remaining parts taken from reference TRBV30 and TRBJ2-1, reads SQTIHQWPATLVQPVGSPLSLECTVEGTSNPNLYWYRQAAGRGLQLLFYSVGIGQISSEVPQNLSASRPQDRQFILSSKKLLLSDSGFYLCAWSTRGLAGREQFFGPGTRLTVL.

This clonotype was seen ten or more times. The chain links TRBV20-1 to TRBJ1-1; D is ambiguous. The ends were cut back, 5 bases at V and 4 bases at J, with 17 bases in the middle. CDR3 length equals 14 residues. The germline V gene encodes CDR1 DFQATT and CDR2 SNEGSKA (reference sequence). CDR3 nucleotides: TGCAGTGCTCTTCGACAAGGAGGGTTCACTGAAGCTTTCTTT. This gives the protein CSALRQGGFTEAFF.

This clonotype was counted only a few times. This chain joins TRBV12-3 or TRBV12-4 and TRBJ2-3; 9 bases match TRBD2. There are 17 residues in the CDR3. V dropped 5 bases and J dropped 4; count of bases not matched to a gene: 13. The CDR3: CASSRASLLAGSDTQYF. CDR3 DNA: TGTGCCAGCAGTCGCGCCTCTCTACTAGCGGGCTCAGATACGCAGTATTTT.

This clonotype was counted many times. The CDR3 DNA is TGTGCCAGCAGTTTACAGTCCATGCATACGCAGTATTTT. Amino acids: CASSLQSMHTQYF. The V gene is TRBV27, the J gene TRBJ2-3; D is uncertain. CDR1 is MNHEY, CDR2 SMNVEV, per germline (reference sequence). V was shortened by 2 bases and J by 7 bases, with 10 bases between the two germline ends. CDR3 size: 13 residues.

This clonotype was recorded at least ten times. The chain joins TRBV5-1 to TRBJ2-3, with 8 nucleotides matching TRBD1. The J segment lost 5 bases and the V segment lost 4 bases, leaving 9 bases of the junction unmatched. CDR1 is SGHRS and CDR2 is YFSETQ in the germline V gene. The CDR3 length is 15 residues. For the CDR3, the DNA is TGCGCCAGCAGCCTGGACAGGGTAGATCGAGATACGCAGTATTTT. It encodes CASSLDRVDRDTQYF.

Many counts were recorded for this clonotype. This rearrangement joins TRBV2 to TRBJ1-4; D uncertain. V gave up 2 bases and J gave up 7 bases, with 5 bases separating them. The CDR3 sequence is 12 residues long. Germline CDR1 SNHLY, CDR2 FYNNEI. The CDR3 reads CASSELSEKLFF. The CDR3 bases are TGTGCCAGCAGTGAATTGAGTGAAAAACTGTTTTTT.

This clonotype was seen at least ten times. The gene calls are TRBV30 and TRBJ1-1, with unresolved D. The CDR3 consists of 10 residues. Deletions cut 2 bases from V and 8 bases from J, with 6 bases between. Germline V gene sequence: CDR1 GTSNPN, CDR2 SVGIG (reference sequence). This CDR3 reads CAWSRKEAFF. The CDR3 coding sequence is TGTGCCTGGAGTCGTAAAGAAGCTTTCTTT.

This clonotype occurred many times. This chain links TRBV11-3 with TRBJ2-3, with 7 bases lining up with TRBD1. Germline V CDR1 and CDR2: SGHNT, YENEEA. The CDR3 covers 13 residues. V shed 4 bases, J shed 6 bases, and the junction held 4 bases outside the gene matches. The CDR3 coding sequence is TGTGCCAGCAGCTCAGGGGGAGCCGATACGCAGTATTTT. Translated, it gives CASSSGGADTQYF. The whole variable domain, filled in from reference TRBV11-3 and TRBJ2-3, reads EAGVVQSPRYKIIEKKQPVAFWCNPISGHNTLYWYLQNLGQGPELLIRYENEEAVDDSQLPKDRFSAERLKGVDSTLKIQPAELGDSAVYLCASSSGGADTQYFGPGTRLTVL.